This T cell receptor beta chain is from a study of blood T cell repertoires in COVID-19. Across the study: Spain, Italy and the United States supplied samples that represented acute and convalescent COVID-19. T cells, B-cell-depleted T cells, or PBMCs supplied cDNA or gDNA.

Under the authors' procedure: Reference gene primers were amplified, and this amplification served to estimate nucleated cell counts. Produced via immunoSEQ multiplex PCR; TCRdb's table is partial and in-frame only. That table gives V, J and clone size, and the DNA gave D and trimming. The table lists 35,000 to 50,000 clones, approximately 90% of them singletons. CDR1 is LNHDA, CDR2 SQIVND, per germline (reference sequence). The CDR3 length is 12 residues. Trimming removed 6 bases from V and 5 bases from J, with 11 bases in between. This clone was detected only once. Sequenced sample: peripheral blood. The receptor comes from a man in his fifties or sixties with active COVID-19. The V gene is TRBV19, the J gene TRBJ2-7; tentative D call: TRBD1 (6 bases). CDR3 region: CASSTGLNEQYF. In DNA form, the CDR3 reads TGTGCCAGTAGCACAGGGCTCAACGAGCAGTACTTC.